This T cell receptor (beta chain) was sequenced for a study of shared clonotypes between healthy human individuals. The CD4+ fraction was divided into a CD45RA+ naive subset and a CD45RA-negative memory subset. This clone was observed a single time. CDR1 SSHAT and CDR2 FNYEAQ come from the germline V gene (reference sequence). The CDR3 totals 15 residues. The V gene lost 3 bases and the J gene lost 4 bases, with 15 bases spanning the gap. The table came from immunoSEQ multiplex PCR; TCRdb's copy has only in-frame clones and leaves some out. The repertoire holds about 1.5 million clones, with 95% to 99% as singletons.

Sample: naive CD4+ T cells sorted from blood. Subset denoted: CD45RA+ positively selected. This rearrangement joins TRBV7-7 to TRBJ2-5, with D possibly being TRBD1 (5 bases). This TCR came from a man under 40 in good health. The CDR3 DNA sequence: TGTGCCAGCAGCTTTAATGGAAGGGGCGGAGAGACCCAGTACTTC. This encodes CASSFNGRGGETQYF.